This T cell receptor (beta chain) was found in a study of T cells in Graves' hyperthyroidism and ophthalmopathy (dated by TCRdb to the late 2010s). Context from the whole study: Peripheral blood was collected at initial diagnosis, before any treatment. For training and testing, the roughly 100 patients in the discovery cohort were randomly divided in a 7:3 ratio. Thyroid tissue and blood T-cell repertoires from six Graves' hyperthyroidism patients were also compared in the study. To identify TCR V-J signatures that set the groups apart, the researchers used a discovery cohort of about a hundred patients, made up of 40 to 45 with Graves' ophthalmopathy and some 55 with stable Graves' hyperthyroidism. An independent validation cohort of fewer than 20 hyperthyroidism patients and about 15 patients who later progressed to ophthalmopathy tested prospective prediction of ophthalmopathy. Once sampling was done, hyperthyroidism patients were given methimazole at a starting dose of 30 mg daily, whereas ophthalmopathy patients were given high-dose intravenous methylprednisolone. The paper describes TCR Vbeta CDR3 sequencing of around 130 peripheral blood samples, made up of approximately 40 ophthalmopathy patients, around 78 hyperthyroidism patients and about 17 progressor patients. General conclusions and limits of the study: A model built on a 13 V-J signature distinguished ophthalmopathy from stable hyperthyroidism, reaching 85% to 90% sensitivity and about 81% specificity in cross-validation and 80%/75% in testing. No statistical method was used to set the sample size in advance, and investigators knew the group allocation. In validation, progression to ophthalmopathy was predicted by the model with more than 65% sensitivity and 72% to 80% specificity, a median of roughly 6.4 months before onset. Most expanded thyroid clonotypes (frequency above 0.001) were also found in blood, which suggests that blood repertoires may mirror thyroid immune responses.

This clonotype was counted ten times or more. Its specific antigen is unknown. No base quality information exists; no much larger clone differs at one position. Hyperthyroidism patients were aged 18 to 65 years and newly diagnosed, with disease duration of less than 2 months. Patients with uncontrolled infections, other autoimmune diseases, pregnancy or lactation were excluded. Clinical symptoms, serum thyroxine and TRAb, thyroid ultrasound, and orbital computed tomography formed the basis for the diagnoses. Blood from progressor patients was collected at the time of first diagnosis with hyperthyroidism, before any ophthalmopathy symptoms had appeared. Ficoll-Paque density gradient centrifugation was used to isolate PBMCs from about 10 ml of fresh peripheral blood. Progressor patients were initially diagnosed with Graves' hyperthyroidism and developed ophthalmopathy during follow-up. Total RNA was extracted using Trizol reagent, and RNA quality was assessed on an Agilent 2100 Bioanalyzer.

Amplification of TCR beta CDR3 regions was carried out from RNA transcripts. For the first round of RT-PCR on the TCR CDR3, the HTBI primer set was used together with the Qiagen OneStep RT-PCR kit. Libraries were constructed in a second round of multiplex PCR, after which size selection and purification were carried out. Paired-end sequencing of the libraries was performed with 100 bp reads on an Illumina HiSeq2000. Per the authors' processing: SOAPnuke was used to process the raw data, with reads discarded if the reads contained adapters or uncalled bases, had a mean Phred below 15, or lacked an exact constant-primer or identifier match. COPE v1.2.5 was used to merge high-quality paired reads, and clonotypes were defined as unique nucleotide sequences. MiTCR v1.1 was used to align the clonotypes against IMGT TRBV, TRBD and TRBJ reference segments. The analysis included only V-J combinations with a frequency above 0.0001, which together covered about 99% of the repertoires. A TCS score was defined as the ratio of F50 (clonal expansion) to E x V (chaos), with BLOSUM62-based TCRdist applied between CDR3 peptides within each V-J. Welch's t-statistics and random forest reduced fewer than 550 V-J features to some 14, which were used in a naive Bayes classifier (R e1071). Using fastp trimming at Q25 and MiXCR clonotype assembly, TCRdb reanalyzed the public sequencing data and kept in-frame beta chains. Rows are unified per CDR3 protein, each entry keeping the most common DNA and genes. These V and J calls rely on TCRdb rather than the paper's analysis. For this sample there are fewer than 300,000 distinct CDR3 sequences; around 25% appear just once. The ten largest make up approximately 25% of the sample.

The CDR3 measures 12 amino acids from cysteine to phenylalanine. The entry retains the CDR3 DNA only, 36 bases that are in frame from base 1. Trimming costs V 6 bases and J 5 bases, and their ends lie 7 bases apart. Sequences were obtained from blood. This sequence uses TRBV12-3 or TRBV12-4 and TRBJ2-2; too little of a D gene remains to name it. This sequence originates from a man in his forties with Graves' hyperthyroidism that later progressed to Graves' ophthalmopathy. The DNA is TGTGCCAGCAGCCCACAGACCGGGGAGCTGTTTTTT. This sequence encodes CASSPQTGELFF.